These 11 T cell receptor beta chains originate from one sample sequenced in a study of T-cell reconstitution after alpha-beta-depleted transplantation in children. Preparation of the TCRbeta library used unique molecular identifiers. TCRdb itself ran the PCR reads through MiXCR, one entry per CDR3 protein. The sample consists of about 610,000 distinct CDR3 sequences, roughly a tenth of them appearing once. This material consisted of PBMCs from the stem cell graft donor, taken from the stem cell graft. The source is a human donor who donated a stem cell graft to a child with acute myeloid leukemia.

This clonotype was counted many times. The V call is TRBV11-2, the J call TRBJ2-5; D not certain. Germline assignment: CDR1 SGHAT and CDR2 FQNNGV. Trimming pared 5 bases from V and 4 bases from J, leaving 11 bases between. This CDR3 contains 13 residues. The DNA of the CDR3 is TGTGCCAGCAGCCAAAGCGACACAGAGACCCAGTACTTC. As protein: CASSQSDTETQYF.

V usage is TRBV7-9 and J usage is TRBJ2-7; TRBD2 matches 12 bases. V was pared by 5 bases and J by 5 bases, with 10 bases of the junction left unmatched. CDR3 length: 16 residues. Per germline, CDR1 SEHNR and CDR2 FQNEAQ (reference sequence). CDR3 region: CASSHRRLAGVHEQYF. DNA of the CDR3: TGTGCCAGCAGCCACCGCCGACTAGCGGGAGTCCACGAGCAGTACTTC.

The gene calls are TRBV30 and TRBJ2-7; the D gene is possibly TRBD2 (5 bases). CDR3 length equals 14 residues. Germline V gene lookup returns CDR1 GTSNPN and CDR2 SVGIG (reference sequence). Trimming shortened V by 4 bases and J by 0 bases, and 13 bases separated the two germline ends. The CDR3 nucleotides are TGTGCCTGGACCCGGTCCCGGGGCTCCTACGAGCAGTACTTC. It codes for CAWTRSRGSYEQYF.

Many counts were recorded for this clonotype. CDR3 sequence: CASSFRQGSNQPQHF. The CDR3 DNA reads as TGTGCCAGCAGTTTCCGGCAGGGAAGCAATCAGCCCCAGCATTTT. The chain uses TRBV12-3 or TRBV12-4 and TRBJ1-5, with D maybe TRBD1 (5 bases). The CDR3 has 15 residues. V lost 3 bases and J 1 base, leaving 10 bases between the germline ends.

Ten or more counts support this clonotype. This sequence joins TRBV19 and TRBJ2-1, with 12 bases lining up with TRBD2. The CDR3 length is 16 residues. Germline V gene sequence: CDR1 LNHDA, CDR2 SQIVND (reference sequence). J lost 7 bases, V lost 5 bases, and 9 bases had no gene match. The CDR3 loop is CASSFRLAGDANEQFF. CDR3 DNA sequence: TGTGCCAGTAGTTTCAGACTAGCGGGGGACGCAAATGAGCAGTTCTTC.

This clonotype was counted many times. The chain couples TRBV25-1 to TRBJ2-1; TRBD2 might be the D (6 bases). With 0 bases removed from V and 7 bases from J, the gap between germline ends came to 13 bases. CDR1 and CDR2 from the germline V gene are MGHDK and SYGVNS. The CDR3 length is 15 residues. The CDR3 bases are TGTGCCAGCAGTGAATATCCGGGGGTGAAGAATGAGCAGTTCTTC. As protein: CASSEYPGVKNEQFF.

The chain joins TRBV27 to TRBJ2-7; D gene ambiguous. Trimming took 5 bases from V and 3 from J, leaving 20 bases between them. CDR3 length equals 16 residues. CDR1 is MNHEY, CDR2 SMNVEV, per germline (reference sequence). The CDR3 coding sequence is TGTGCCAGCAGTCTCGGTTATATACAAGTGGTCTACGAGCAGTACTTC. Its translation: CASSLGYIQVVYEQYF.

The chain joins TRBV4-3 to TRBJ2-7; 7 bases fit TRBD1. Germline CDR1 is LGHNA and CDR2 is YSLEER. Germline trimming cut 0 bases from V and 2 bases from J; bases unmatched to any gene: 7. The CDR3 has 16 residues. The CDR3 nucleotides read TGCGCCAGCAGCCAAGATTCTGAGACAGGGACCTACGAGCAGTACTTC. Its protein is CASSQDSETGTYEQYF.

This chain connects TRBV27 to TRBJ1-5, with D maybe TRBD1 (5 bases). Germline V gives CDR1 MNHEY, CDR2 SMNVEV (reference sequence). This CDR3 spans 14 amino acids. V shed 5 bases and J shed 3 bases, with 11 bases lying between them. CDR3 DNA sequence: TGTGCCAGCAGTCTCCCGACAGACAATCAGCCCCAGCATTTT. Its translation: CASSLPTDNQPQHF.

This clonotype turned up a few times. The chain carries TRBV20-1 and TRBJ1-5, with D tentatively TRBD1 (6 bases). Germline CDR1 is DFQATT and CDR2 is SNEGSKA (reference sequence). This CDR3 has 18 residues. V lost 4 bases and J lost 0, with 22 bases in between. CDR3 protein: CSATRGTLAIYSNQPQHF. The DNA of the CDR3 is TGCAGTGCTACCCGTGGGACACTGGCAATCTATAGCAATCAGCCCCAGCATTTT.

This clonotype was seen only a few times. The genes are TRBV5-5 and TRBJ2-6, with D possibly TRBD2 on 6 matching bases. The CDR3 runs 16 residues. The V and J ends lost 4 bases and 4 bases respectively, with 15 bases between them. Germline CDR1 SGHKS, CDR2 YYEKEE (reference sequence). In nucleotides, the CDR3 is TGTGCCAGCAGCCCGGAGGCGGGGCTGGGGGCCAACGTCCTGACTTTC. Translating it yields CASSPEAGLGANVLTF.